What follows is one TCR beta chain and its context. Its antigen is not known. The data belong to a study of shared clonotypes between healthy human individuals. Study-wide findings and caveats: Sequencing of the sorted subsets was shown by rarefaction to be incomplete despite large depth.

CD8 cells classed as naive were CD45RO-negative and positively selected for CCR7, excluding terminally differentiated effector memory CD45RA+ cells. This CDR3 comprises 14 residues. Germline CDR1 and CDR2: SGHRS and YFSETQ. V was clipped by 3 bases and J by 0 bases; unmatched bases: 1. The sorted-subset replicate PCRs were given roughly 190 ng DNA, which is 30,000 or so T cell genomes. Assay: immunoSEQ multiplex PCR; the TCRdb copy retains only in-frame clones and omits some. The sample yields roughly 600,000 clones, roughly 98% seen once. V gene TRBV5-1 combines with J gene TRBJ2-7, with 9 positions matching TRBD1. The clonotype originates from a man aged 25 to 40 in good health. The sample comprised naive CD8+ T cells sorted from blood. This chain's CDR3 is CASSWGQGSYEQYF. CDR3 nucleotides: TGCGCCAGCAGCTGGGGACAGGGCTCCTACGAGCAGTACTTC.